This paragraph reports one T cell receptor beta chain. Its specific antigen is unknown. Qualities for individual bases were not recorded, and no much larger clone is one base off. The sample comes from a study of response to subunit inactivated influenza vaccine (dated by TCRdb to 2016 to 2019). Regarding the study in general: Deep quantitative T cell receptor repertoire profiling was used in the study to track responses to a trivalent subunit inactivated influenza vaccine. The paper as a whole reports these results and caveats: According to the authors, only a limited number of new T cells may be recruited by each seasonal influenza vaccination.

From cysteine to phenylalanine, the CDR3 is 14 amino acids long. Only CDR3 DNA is held: 42 bases, read in frame from base 1. Here V drops 6 bases and J drops 2 bases, and the junction holds 4 bases not matched to any gene. Libraries were constructed by RT-PCR. The sequencer was an Illumina HiSeq 2500. TCRdb reanalyzed the raw reads on its own, using fastp at Q25 for trimming and MiXCR for clone calling, and kept in-frame beta chains. Rows merge per CDR3 protein into single entries with the most common DNA and genes. This sample holds 500,000 to 550,000 distinct CDR3 sequences; under 30% were observed only once. In total, the top ten clones hold approximately 2.9% of the sample. This sample also belongs to another study, concerning T cells expressing NK-cell markers. According to the second study: The TCR beta cDNA libraries were made using 5'RACE template switching, a step that added both a universal primer site and unique molecular identifiers. Three sorted T-cell subsets (CD3+CD56+NKG2C+, CD3+CD56+NKG2C- and CD3+CD56-NKG2C+) from seven to nine donors had their TCR beta-chain repertoires profiled. Among the eight sequenced donors, only one was HCMV-seronegative, while the other seven were HCMV-seropositive. To restrict sorting to alphabetaTCR-expressing T cells, an anti-gammadeltaTCR antibody was added in several experiments. For five or six donors, the dominant CD3+CD56+NKG2C+ clonotypes were among the top 10 CD8+ clonotypes and accounted for 1.0-7.0% of CD8+ T cells. Those dominant clonotypes were again the most abundant among CD3+CD56-NKG2C+ cells in several donors, at about 25-60.1%. It remained unclear whether the expanded NKG2C-expressing T cell clones were specific for HCMV antigens. Randomly selected healthy volunteers, three men and five women, were used as the eight sequenced donors. HCMV serostatus was determined by detecting HCMV-specific IgG in serum with a commercial ELISA kit. Ficoll density gradient centrifugation was used to isolate peripheral blood mononuclear cells from blood. CD4+ and CD8+ T cells were isolated from PBMC by magnetic immunoseparation with Miltenyi isolation kits. Priming for cDNA synthesis came from the TCR beta constant segment, and two successive PCR amplification steps followed. Sequencing of the libraries produced 2 x 150 bp reads on Illumina HiSeq 2000/2500, MiSeq or NextSeq. MIGEC handled demultiplexing of the reads and grouping by UMI, while MiTCR was used to assemble and quantify clonotypes. To exclude erroneous sequences, only TCR cDNA sequences supported by at least two reads were retained. The tcR package was used for downstream repertoire analysis, with clonotypes matched between fractions based on CDR3 nucleotide sequence plus V segment. VDJmatch was used to annotate antigen specificity against VDJdb, with one amino acid substitution in CDR3 allowed.

This clonotype was sampled from a man aged 50 or older who received an inactivated influenza vaccine. Donor details come from another sample of the same person, matched by shared clones. Material: CD4+ T cells sorted from PBMCs, obtained 11 to 12 days after vaccination. This receptor chain uses TRBV12-3 or TRBV12-4 and TRBJ2-1, and TRBD1 aligns with 7 junction nucleotides. The bases are TGTGCCAGCAGACCGGGACAGACCTACAATGAGCAGTTCTTC. Its product reads: CASRPGQTYNEQFF.